Presented here are 5 T cell receptor beta chains from one specimen sequenced in a study of early T cells in non-severe SARS-CoV-2 infection. One entry per CDR3 protein results from TCRdb running MiXCR on the 5' RACE reads. The profile shows 70,000 to 85,000 distinct CDR3 sequences, roughly an eighth of them singletons. Sequencing input: whole blood. The receptors come from an adult who was a healthcare worker with PCR-confirmed SARS-CoV-2 infection or an uninfected control (not recorded which).

This clonotype was counted between two and nine times. The gene calls are TRBV7-9 and TRBJ1-5; 9 bases line up with TRBD1. This CDR3 has 13 amino acids. V gave up 4 bases and J gave up 7 bases; unmatched junction bases: 2. Germline CDR1 reads SEHNR; CDR2 reads FQNEAQ (reference sequence). As DNA, the CDR3 is TGTGCCAGCAGCTGGACAGGGGAACAGCCCCAGCATTTT. Its translation: CASSWTGEQPQHF.

This rearrangement joins TRBV7-2 to TRBJ2-1; TRBD2 aligns across 11 bases. The trim removed 4 bases at V and 6 bases at J, leaving 8 bases unmatched. The CDR3 spans 16 residues. Germline lookup yields CDR1 SGHTA and CDR2 FQGNSA. The CDR3 nucleotides read TGTGCCAGCAGCTGGATACTAGCGGGAGCCCGCAATGAGCAGTTCTTC. This sequence encodes CASSWILAGARNEQFF.

This chain joins TRBV10-3 and TRBJ2-1; TRBD2 matches at 8 bases. In germline, CDR1 is ENHRY, CDR2 SYGVKD. The CDR3 is made up of 14 amino acids. V trimming: 6 bases; J trimming: 6 bases; junction bases outside the gene matches: 7. The CDR3 DNA reads as TGTGCCATCAGGGGGACTAGAGCCTCCAATGAGCAGTTCTTC. Residues: CAIRGTRASNEQFF.

This chain links TRBV12-3 or TRBV12-4 with TRBJ2-7, with a tentative D call TRBD1 (6 bases). Trimming took off 3 bases at V and 4 bases at J, with 13 bases between the two ends. The CDR3 contains 14 residues. The DNA for the CDR3 is TGTGCCAGCAGTTTGGACAGTCTGATTTACGAGCAGTACTTC. It codes for CASSLDSLIYEQYF.

This clonotype was seen a handful of times. This chain connects TRBV6-2 or TRBV6-3 to TRBJ2-5; a possible D gene is TRBD2 (5 bases). CDR1 is MNHEY and CDR2 is SVGEGT in the germline V gene. This CDR3 contains 14 residues. V lost 8 bases and J lost 1, with 14 bases in between. The DNA of the CDR3 is TGTGCCAGCCAAGAAGCGAGGGCCCAAGAGACCCAGTACTTC. Its protein is CASQEARAQETQYF.